This TCR beta chain was obtained from a study of blood T cell repertoires in COVID-19. Study information: The study drew acute and convalescent COVID-19 samples from the United States, Italy and Spain. In each case, the material was cDNA or gDNA derived from T cells, B-cell-depleted T cells, or PBMCs.

Authors' analysis steps: Amplification from reference gene primers served as the basis for estimated nucleated cell counts. Only in-frame clones appear in the TCRdb table, and some are missing; sequencing was by immunoSEQ multiplex PCR. V and J calls and clone size are copied from that table; D and trimming were computed from the DNA. The sample contains fewer than 650,000 clones, less than 90% of which appear only once. CDR1 and CDR2 from the germline V gene are GTSNPN and SVGIG (reference sequence). The CDR3 totals 12 residues. Trimming removed 6 bases at V and 7 bases at J, with 15 bases between. Enrolled during active infection, Seattle patients were then followed longitudinally.

The source material was peripheral blood. The chain has TRBV30 and TRBJ1-1; D is uncertain. The receptor comes from a woman between 45 and 65 years old with COVID-19, enrolled during active disease. This CDR3 is CACEIYGGEAFF. Here the CDR3 DNA reads TGTGCCTGTGAGATATACGGTGGTGAAGCTTTCTTT.